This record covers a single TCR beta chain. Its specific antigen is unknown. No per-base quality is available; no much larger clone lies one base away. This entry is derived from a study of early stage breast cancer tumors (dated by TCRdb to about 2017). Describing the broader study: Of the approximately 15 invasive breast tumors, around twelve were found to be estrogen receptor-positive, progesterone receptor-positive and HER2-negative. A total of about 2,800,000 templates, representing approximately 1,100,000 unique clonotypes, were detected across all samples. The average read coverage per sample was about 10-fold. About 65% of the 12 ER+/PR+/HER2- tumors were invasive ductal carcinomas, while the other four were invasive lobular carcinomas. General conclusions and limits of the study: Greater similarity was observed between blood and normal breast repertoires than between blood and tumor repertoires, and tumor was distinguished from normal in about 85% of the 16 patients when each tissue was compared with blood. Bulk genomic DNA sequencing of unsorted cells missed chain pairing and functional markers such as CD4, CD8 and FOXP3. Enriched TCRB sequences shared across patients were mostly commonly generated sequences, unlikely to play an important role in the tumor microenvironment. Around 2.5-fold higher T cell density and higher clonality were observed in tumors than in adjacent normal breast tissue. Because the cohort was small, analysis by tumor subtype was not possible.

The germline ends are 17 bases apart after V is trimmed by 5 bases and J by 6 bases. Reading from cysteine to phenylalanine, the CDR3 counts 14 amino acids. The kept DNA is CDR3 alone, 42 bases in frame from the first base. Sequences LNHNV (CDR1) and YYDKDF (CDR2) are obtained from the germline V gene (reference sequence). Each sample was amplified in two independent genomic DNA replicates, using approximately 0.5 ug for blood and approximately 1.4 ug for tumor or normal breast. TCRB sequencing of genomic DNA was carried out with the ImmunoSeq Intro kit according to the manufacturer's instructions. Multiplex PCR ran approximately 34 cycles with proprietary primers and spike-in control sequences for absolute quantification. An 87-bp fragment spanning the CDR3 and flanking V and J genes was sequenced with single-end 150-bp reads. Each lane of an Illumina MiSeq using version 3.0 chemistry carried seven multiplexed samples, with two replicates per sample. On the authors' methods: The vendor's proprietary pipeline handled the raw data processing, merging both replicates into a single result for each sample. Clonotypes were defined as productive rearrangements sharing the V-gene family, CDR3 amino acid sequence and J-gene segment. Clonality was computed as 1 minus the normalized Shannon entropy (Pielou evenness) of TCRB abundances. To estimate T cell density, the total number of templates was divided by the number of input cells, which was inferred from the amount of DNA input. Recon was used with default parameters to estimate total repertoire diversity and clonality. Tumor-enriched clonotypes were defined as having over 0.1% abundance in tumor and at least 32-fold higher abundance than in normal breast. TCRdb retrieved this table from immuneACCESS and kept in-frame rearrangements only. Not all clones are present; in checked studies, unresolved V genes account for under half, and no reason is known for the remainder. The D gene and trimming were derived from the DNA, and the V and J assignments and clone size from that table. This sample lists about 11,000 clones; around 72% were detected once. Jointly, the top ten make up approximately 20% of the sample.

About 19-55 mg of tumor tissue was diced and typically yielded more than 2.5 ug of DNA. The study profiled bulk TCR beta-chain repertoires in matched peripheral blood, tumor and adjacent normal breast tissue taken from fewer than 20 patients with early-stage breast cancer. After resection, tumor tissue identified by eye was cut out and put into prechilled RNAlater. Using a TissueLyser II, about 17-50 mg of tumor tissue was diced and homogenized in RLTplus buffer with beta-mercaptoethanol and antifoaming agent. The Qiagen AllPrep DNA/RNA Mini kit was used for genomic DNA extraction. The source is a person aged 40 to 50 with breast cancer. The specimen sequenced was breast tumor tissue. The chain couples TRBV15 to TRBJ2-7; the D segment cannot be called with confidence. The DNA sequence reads TGTGCCACCAGCGATCTCGGAGTCAAGCCCGAGCAGTACTTC. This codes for CATSDLGVKPEQYF.